The 11 T cell receptor beta chains listed next were all sequenced from one sample in a study of blood T cell repertoires in COVID-19. Here immunoSEQ multiplex PCR was the method, and the copy in TCRdb shows in-frame clones only, minus some. The sample has 150,000 to 200,000 clones, about 82% seen once. Sequencing was performed on peripheral blood. Receptors were obtained from a man between 65 and 79 years old with active or convalescent COVID-19.

This sequence joins TRBV6-1 and TRBJ1-1; TRBD1 is a possible D gene (5 bases). Per germline, CDR1 MNHNS and CDR2 SASEGT. The CDR3 sequence is 16 residues long. The V end lost 2 bases, the J end lost 2 bases, and 15 bases lay between the germline ends. The CDR3 bases are TGTGCCAGCAGTGAAAACCCGGGGGGTCTTAACACTGAAGCTTTCTTT. It codes for CASSENPGGLNTEAFF.

V gene TRBV12-3 or TRBV12-4 combines with J gene TRBJ2-1; D not certain. The ends were cut back, 4 bases at V and 7 bases at J, with 8 bases in the middle. The CDR3 consists of 12 residues. The CDR3 DNA is TGTGCCAGCAGTTCAGACACTAATGAGCAGTTCTTC. Translation: CASSSDTNEQFF.

CDR3 loop: CASSLGGGGWGEQYF. The CDR3 nucleotides read TGTGCCAGCAGCTTAGGCGGGGGAGGGTGGGGCGAGCAGTACTTC. The chain combines TRBV11-2 with TRBJ2-7, with TRBD2 identical over 7 bases. Germline V lookup: CDR1 SGHAT, CDR2 FQNNGV. Losses at the gene ends were 1 base for V and 6 bases for J; bases not matched to a gene: 9. The length of the CDR3 is 15 residues.

V is TRBV27 and J is TRBJ1-6; D ambiguous. Trimming removed 7 bases at V and 0 bases at J, with 7 bases between. Germline CDR1 is MNHEY and CDR2 is SMNVEV (reference sequence). The CDR3 length is 14 residues. The CDR3 protein is CASTGSSYNSPLHF. The CDR3 coding sequence is TGTGCCAGCACGGGGAGCTCCTATAATTCACCCCTCCACTTT.

The genes are TRBV28 and TRBJ1-2; no definite D call. From germline, CDR1 is MDHEN and CDR2 SYDVKM. The CDR3 contains 13 residues. The ends were cut back, 6 bases at V and 0 bases at J, with 8 bases in the middle. This chain's CDR3 is CASSRSPNYGYTF. The CDR3 region has the DNA TGTGCCAGCAGCCGGTCCCCTAACTATGGCTACACCTTC.

The V and J genes are TRBV12-3 or TRBV12-4 and TRBJ1-1, with unresolved D. V lost 8 bases, J lost 2 bases, and 9 bases lay in between. The CDR3 spans 12 residues. CDR3 protein: CASHGGNTEAFF. CDR3 sequence (DNA): TGTGCCAGCCACGGAGGTAACACTGAAGCTTTCTTT.

V usage is TRBV7-9 and J usage is TRBJ1-1; D uncertain. The V gene's germline CDR1 is SEHNR and CDR2 FQNEAQ (reference sequence). The CDR3 covers 14 residues. V was pared by 8 bases and J by 0 bases, with 13 bases between. The CDR3 sequence: CASAGGKMNTEAFF. CDR3 nucleotides: TGTGCCAGCGCCGGAGGGAAAATGAACACTGAAGCTTTCTTT.

V usage is TRBV5-5 and J usage is TRBJ2-3; TRBD2 agrees at 12 bases. Germline CDR1 and CDR2: SGHKS and YYEKEE (reference sequence). J was trimmed by 2 bases and V by 0 bases; bases with no gene match: 1. This CDR3 is 16 amino acids long. The CDR3 nucleotides read TGTGCCAGCAGCTTGGGGACTAGCGGGAACACAGATACGCAGTATTTT. The encoded protein is CASSLGTSGNTDTQYF.

This clone showed up just once. The chain carries TRBV5-1 and TRBJ1-3; tentative D call: TRBD1 (5 bases). CDR1 and CDR2 from the germline V gene are SGHRS and YFSETQ. V was shortened by 3 bases and J by 8 bases, with 18 bases between the two germline ends. The CDR3 spans 15 residues. CDR3 in DNA: TGCGCCAGCAGCTGGGGGGATTTCGAGGTGGACACCATATATTTT. Translating it yields CASSWGDFEVDTIYF.

J is TRBJ1-4 and V is TRBV5-5; D unresolved. The ends were cut back, 1 base at V and 8 bases at J, with 15 bases in the middle. Germline V gene data show CDR1 as SGHKS and CDR2 as YYEKEE (reference sequence). The CDR3 is made up of 15 amino acids. The CDR3 spells CASSLLPGNDEKLFF. In DNA, the CDR3 is TGTGCCAGCAGCTTGCTGCCCGGGAACGACGAAAAACTGTTTTTT.

The gene calls are TRBV7-9 and TRBJ2-6; D perhaps matches TRBD2 (6 bases). Trimming shortened V by 6 bases and J by 8 bases, and 20 bases separated the two germline ends. Germline CDR1 and CDR2: SEHNR and FQNEAQ (reference sequence). This CDR3 has 16 amino acids. This CDR3 is CASSFTPGGGPNVLTF. In DNA form, the CDR3 reads TGTGCCAGCAGTTTCACACCTGGGGGAGGTCCCAACGTCCTGACTTTC.